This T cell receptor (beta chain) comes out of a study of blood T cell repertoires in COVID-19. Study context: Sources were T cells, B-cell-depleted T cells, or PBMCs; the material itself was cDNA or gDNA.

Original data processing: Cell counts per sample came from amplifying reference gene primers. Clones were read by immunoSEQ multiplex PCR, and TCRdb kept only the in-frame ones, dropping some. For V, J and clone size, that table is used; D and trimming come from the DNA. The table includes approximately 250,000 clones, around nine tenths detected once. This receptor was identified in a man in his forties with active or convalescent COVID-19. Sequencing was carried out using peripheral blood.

The CDR3 DNA is TGTGCCTGGAGTGTGGGAGGGTCTGGAAACACCATATATTTT. This sequence encodes CAWSVGGSGNTIYF. The chain links TRBV30 to TRBJ1-3; D gene uncertain. Germline CDR1 reads GTSNPN; CDR2 reads SVGIG (reference sequence). The CDR3 consists of 14 residues. With 0 bases removed from V and 1 base from J, the gap between germline ends came to 7 bases.